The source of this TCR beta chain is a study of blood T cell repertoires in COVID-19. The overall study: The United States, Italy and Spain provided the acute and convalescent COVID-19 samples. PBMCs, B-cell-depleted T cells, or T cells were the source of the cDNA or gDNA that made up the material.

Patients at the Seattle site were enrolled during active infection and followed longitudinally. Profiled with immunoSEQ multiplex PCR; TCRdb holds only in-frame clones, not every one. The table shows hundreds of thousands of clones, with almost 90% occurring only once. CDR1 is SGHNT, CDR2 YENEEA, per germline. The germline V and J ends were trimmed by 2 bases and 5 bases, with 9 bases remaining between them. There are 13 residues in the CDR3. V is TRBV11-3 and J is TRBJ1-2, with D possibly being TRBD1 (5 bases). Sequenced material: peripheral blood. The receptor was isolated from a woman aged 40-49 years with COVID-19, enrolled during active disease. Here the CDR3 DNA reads TGTGCCAGCAGCTTAAGACAGATTTATGGCTACACCTTC. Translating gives CASSLRQIYGYTF.